A single sample is the source of the 4 T cell receptor beta chains below, sequenced in a study of breast tumors, draining lymph nodes, adjacent tissues. Axillary draining lymph nodes of breast cancer patients supplied the node samples. TCRdb reprocessed the multiplex PCR reads via MiXCR and lists one record per CDR3 protein. The sample lists approximately 190,000 distinct CDR3 sequences, about 32% occurring once. Sequenced input: axillary lymph node tissue. These receptor sequences come from a female donor with breast cancer. Some clones in this sample may be carry-over from other donors' samples.

This clonotype was counted many times. The chain carries TRBV20-1 and TRBJ2-7; 8 bases map to TRBD1. With V trimmed by 3 bases and J by 3 bases, 7 bases remained unmatched. This CDR3 comprises 14 residues. Germline assignment: CDR1 DFQATT and CDR2 SNEGSKA (reference sequence). CDR3 coding DNA: TGCAGTGCTAGGGCCGGACAGGGATTCTACGAGCAGTACTTC. Translation gives CSARAGQGFYEQYF.

This clonotype was counted many times. The chain is built from TRBV5-4 and TRBJ1-2; no firm D call. The CDR3 length is 14 residues. Trimming cost V 0 bases and J 4 bases, with 10 bases left between them. Germline values: CDR1 SGHNT, CDR2 YYREEE (reference sequence). The CDR3 sequence: CASSLENRIYGYTF. Here the CDR3 DNA reads TGTGCCAGCAGCTTGGAGAACAGAATCTATGGCTACACCTTC. The variable domain in full, with the rest retrieved from reference TRBV5-4 and TRBJ1-2, is ETGVTQSPTHLIKTRGQQVTLRCSSQSGHNTVSWYQQALGQGPQFIFQYYREEENGRGNFPPRFSGLQFPNYSSELNVNALELDDSALYLCASSLENRIYGYTFGSGTRLTVV.

A remark on this clonotype: This may be a read error, as it is one base from a much larger clone. This chain uses TRBV20-1 with TRBJ2-7; D remains unclear. This CDR3 is 13 amino acids long. The germline V gene has CDR1 DFQATT and CDR2 SNEGSKA (reference sequence). In nucleotides, the CDR3 is TGCAGTGCTAGAGTCAGCGCTTCCTACGCGCAGTACTTC. Its protein is CSARVSASYAQYF.

The rearrangement links TRBV30 to TRBJ1-1; a possible D gene is TRBD1 (5 bases). Looked up from germline, CDR1 is GTSNPN and CDR2 is SVGIG (reference sequence). The germline V and J ends were trimmed by 0 bases and 11 bases, with 16 bases remaining between them. The length of the CDR3 is 13 residues. As DNA, the CDR3 is TGTGCCTGGAGTGTACTCTCGGCAGGGCCTGCTTTCTTT. This codes for CAWSVLSAGPAFF.